The next 12 T cell receptor beta chains were all read from a single sample in a study of human T cells and chemical hapten exposure. Indicated time point: patch test 2, 6 weeks after DPC sensitization. Treatment reported: therapeutic diphenylcyclopropenone sensitization with weekly scalp DPC. TCRdb passed the RACE reads through MiXCR, listing each CDR3 protein once. The sample carries fewer than 95,000 distinct CDR3 sequences, roughly 9.6% recorded once. The input for sequencing was whole blood, taken in connection with sensitization to the hapten diphenylcyclopropenone (DPC). The receptors originated from a middle-aged man with alopecia areata. Some clones in this sample may be carry-over from other donors' samples.

This clonotype has just a few counts. Here the CDR3 reads CASSAGYTDTQYF. The CDR3 DNA reads as TGTGCCAGCAGCGCAGGGTACACAGATACGCAGTATTTT. The V gene is TRBV2, the J gene TRBJ2-3; TRBD1 might be the D (5 bases). The V gene's germline CDR1 is SNHLY and CDR2 FYNNEI. This CDR3 is built from 13 residues. Trimming took off 6 bases at V and 2 bases at J, with 9 bases between the two ends. Supplemented by reference TRBV2 and TRBJ2-3, the full variable domain reads EPEVTQTPSHQVTQMGQEVILRCVPISNHLYFYWYRQILGQKVEFLVSFYNNEISEKSEIFDDQFSVERPDGSNFTLKIRSTKLEDSAMYFCASSAGYTDTQYFGPGTRLTVL.

This clonotype was seen more than once but under ten times. The CDR3 nucleotides read TGTGCCAGCAGTTTACTACCTCCGAGCAATCAGCCCCAGCATTTT. Amino acid sequence: CASSLLPPSNQPQHF. The rearrangement uses TRBV27 and TRBJ1-5; D is undetermined. Trimming left V 2 bases short and J 1 base short, with 9 bases between. This CDR3 contains 15 residues. Germline lookup yields CDR1 MNHEY and CDR2 SMNVEV (reference sequence).

In its sample, this clonotype was seen many times. The V gene is TRBV7-9, the J gene TRBJ2-3; TRBD2 might be the D (5 bases). The V end was cut by 5 bases, the J end by 1 base, with 10 bases between. The CDR3 consists of 14 residues. Germline CDR1 is SEHNR and CDR2 is FQNEAQ (reference sequence). This CDR3 reads CASSDNSGTDTQYF. The CDR3 DNA sequence: TGTGCCAGCAGCGACAATAGCGGCACAGATACGCAGTATTTT.

This clonotype has a count of ten or more. The CDR3, as DNA: TGTGCCAGCAGCTTAGGGGGTCAGGGACACACTGAAGCTTTCTTT. Protein product: CASSLGGQGHTEAFF. The chain combines TRBV7-3 with TRBJ1-1, with D tentatively TRBD1 (5 bases). V lost 2 bases, J lost 3 bases, and 13 bases lay in between. The CDR3 is 15 amino acids. CDR1 SGHTA and CDR2 FQGTGA come from the germline V gene.

This chain joins TRBV6-1 and TRBJ1-5, with D tentatively TRBD1 (6 bases). With 4 bases removed from V and 4 bases from J, the gap between germline ends came to 20 bases. CDR1 and CDR2 from the germline V gene are MNHNS and SASEGT. The CDR3 extends over 17 amino acids. The CDR3 sequence: CASSASPQGSRNQPQHF. The CDR3 DNA is TGTGCCAGCAGTGCCTCGCCCCAGGGGAGTAGGAATCAGCCCCAGCATTTT.

Regarding this clonotype: A much bigger clone sits one base away, suggesting this may be a read error. The genes are TRBV20-1 and TRBJ1-1; 8 bases are shared with TRBD1. V lost 1 base, J lost 5 bases, and 6 bases stayed unmatched. This CDR3 comprises 14 residues. The germline gives CDR1 DFQATT, CDR2 SNEGSKA (reference sequence). The CDR3 sequence: CSARAQGAWTEAFF. CDR3 DNA: TGCAGTGCTAGAGCCCAGGGGGCATGGACTGAAGCTTTCTTT.

This clonotype was observed a handful of times. The chain combines TRBV20-1 with TRBJ1-5, with D possibly matching TRBD1 (5 bases). The CDR3 has 14 amino acids. CDR1 DFQATT and CDR2 SNEGSKA come from the germline V gene (reference sequence). V shed 5 bases and J shed 3 bases, with 14 bases lying between them. CDR3 bases: TGCAGTGCTTCCCAGGGCAAATTCAATCAGCCCCAGCATTTT. Protein product: CSASQGKFNQPQHF.

This clonotype has just a few counts. The chain employs TRBV5-1 and TRBJ2-2; D uncertain. CDR3 size: 15 residues. Germline V gene data show CDR1 as SGHRS and CDR2 as YFSETQ. Trimming removed 2 bases at V and 0 bases at J, with 8 bases between. The CDR3 DNA is TGCGCCAGCAGCTTCGACCGTTCGAACACCGGGGAGCTGTTTTTT. It specifies CASSFDRSNTGELFF.

The CDR3 DNA follows: TGTGCCAGCAGCCGCTGGACAGGATCTTCGAACACCGGGGAGCTGTTTTTT. Amino acids: CASSRWTGSSNTGELFF. V usage is TRBV6-5 and J usage is TRBJ2-2, with 7 bases identical to TRBD1. With V trimmed by 6 bases and J by 0 bases, 10 bases remained unmatched. CDR1 is MNHEY, CDR2 SVGAGI, per germline. The CDR3 consists of 17 residues.

The rearrangement joins TRBV28 to TRBJ2-3; 11 nucleotides match TRBD2. The CDR3 consists of 16 residues. Looked up from germline, CDR1 is MDHEN and CDR2 is SYDVKM. Trimming cost V 5 bases and J 5 bases; bases outside gene matches: 9. The CDR3 region is CASSKGLADRGDTQYF. The CDR3 region has the DNA TGTGCCAGCAGTAAGGGACTAGCGGATAGAGGAGATACGCAGTATTTT.

This clonotype was seen at least ten times. The J gene is TRBJ2-6, the V gene TRBV6-1; TRBD2 might be the D (6 bases). The CDR3 is made up of 17 amino acids. Trimming pared 6 bases from V and 3 bases from J, leaving 18 bases between. From germline, CDR1 is MNHNS and CDR2 SASEGT. CDR3 sequence: CASSWEASSVGANVLTF. In nucleotides, the CDR3 is TGTGCCAGCAGCTGGGAGGCTAGCTCAGTTGGGGCCAACGTCCTGACTTTC.

This clonotype was observed many times. The chain carries TRBV6-2 or TRBV6-3 and TRBJ2-1; D is possibly TRBD1 (5 bases). Germline V gene data show CDR1 as MNHEY and CDR2 as SVGEGT. V lost 2 bases, J lost 4 bases, and 9 bases lay in between. The CDR3 is 14 residues long. The CDR3 here is CASSYAGNYNEQFF. CDR3 bases: TGTGCCAGCAGTTACGCAGGGAATTACAATGAGCAGTTCTTC.